This entry features one T cell receptor (beta chain) sequence. As handled by the study authors: Reference gene primer amplification gave estimated nucleated cell counts. Profiling relied on immunoSEQ multiplex PCR, and the TCRdb table lists in-frame clones only, not all of them. The V and J calls and clone size are taken from that table; D and trimming were inferred from the DNA. The sample consists of about 440,000 clones, 88% of them appearing once. Germline-derived CDR1 and CDR2 are SGHRS and YFSETQ. The CDR3 loop spans 14 amino acids. V lost 2 bases to trimming and J lost 8 bases; unmatched junction nucleotides: 5. This specimen belongs to a study of blood T cell repertoires in COVID-19. Turning to the study itself: Some COVID-19 samples were acute and others convalescent; all came from the United States, Italy and Spain. Sources were T cells, B-cell-depleted T cells, or PBMCs; the material itself was cDNA or gDNA.

One Seattle source followed patients from active infection through their disease course. The clonotype comes from a woman in her 50s with COVID-19, enrolled during active disease. The specimen sequenced was peripheral blood. The chain is built from TRBV5-1 and TRBJ1-2; TRBD1 matches at 11 bases. The CDR3 loop reads CASSFGQGAHGYTF. In nucleotides, the CDR3 is TGCGCCAGCAGCTTTGGACAGGGGGCGCACGGCTACACCTTC.